The present entry profiles one T cell receptor (beta chain) with its context. The antigen this receptor binds is unknown. Base-call qualities are not available, and no considerably larger clone is one nucleotide away. The TCR beta CDR3 regions were amplified from RNA transcripts. The TCR CDR3 was subjected to a first round of RT-PCR using the HTBI primer set and the Qiagen OneStep RT-PCR kit. A second multiplex PCR round built the libraries, followed by size selection and purification. Paired-end sequencing of the libraries was performed with 100 bp reads on an Illumina HiSeq2000. The authors processed their data as follows. SOAPnuke was used to process the raw data, removing reads that contained adapters or uncalled bases, had a mean Phred below 15, or lacked an exact match to the constant primer or identifier. COPE v1.2.5 was used to merge high-quality paired reads, and clonotypes were defined as unique nucleotide sequences. Clonotypes were aligned to IMGT TRBV, TRBD and TRBJ reference segments using MiTCR v1.1. Analysis was restricted to V-J combinations with a frequency above 0.0001, which covered about 99% of repertoires. The TCS score was defined as the ratio of F50 (clonal expansion) to E x V (chaos), calculated using BLOSUM62-based TCRdist between CDR3 peptides within each V-J. Welch's t-statistics and random forest reduced approximately 520 V-J features to about 13, which were used in a naive Bayes classifier (R e1071). TCRdb reworked the public reads: Q25 trimming with fastp, MiXCR clone assembly, productive beta chains retained. Identical CDR3 proteins give one entry, which carries the most common genes and DNA. None of the V and J calls come from the authors' own analysis; TCRdb made them. The sample yields about 400,000 distinct CDR3 sequences; 15% to 19% were counted once. The ten largest clones take up 12% to 15% of the sample.

The data were taken from a study of T cells in Graves' hyperthyroidism and ophthalmopathy (dated by TCRdb to the late 2010s). At the level of the whole study: Peripheral blood samples were taken at the time of initial diagnosis, prior to any treatment. TCR V-J signatures able to tell the groups apart were searched for in a discovery cohort of approximately 95 patients, of whom around 43 had Graves' ophthalmopathy and around 57 had stable Graves' hyperthyroidism. Prospective prediction of ophthalmopathy was tested in an independent validation cohort of approximately 19 hyperthyroidism patients and 15 to 17 patients who later progressed to ophthalmopathy. For training and testing, the roughly 93 patients in the discovery cohort were randomly divided in a 7:3 ratio. In addition, the study compared T-cell repertoires in thyroid tissue and in blood from six Graves' hyperthyroidism patients. After blood sampling, hyperthyroidism patients were treated with methimazole at a starting dose of 30 mg daily, and ophthalmopathy patients were treated with high-dose intravenous methylprednisolone. The paper reports TCR Vbeta CDR3 sequencing of approximately 130 peripheral blood samples: 40 to 45 ophthalmopathy, fewer than 80 hyperthyroidism and around 17 progressor patients.

Graves' hyperthyroidism was defined as stable when no progression to ophthalmopathy occurred over 18 months of follow-up. Hyperthyroidism patients were aged 18 to 65 years and newly diagnosed, with disease duration of less than 2 months. Exclusion was applied to patients with uncontrolled infections, other autoimmune diseases, pregnancy or lactation. Clinical symptoms, serum thyroxine and TRAb, thyroid ultrasound, and orbital computed tomography formed the basis for the diagnoses. PBMCs were isolated from 10 ml of fresh peripheral blood by Ficoll-Paque density gradient centrifugation. Trizol reagent was used to extract total RNA, and RNA quality was then checked on an Agilent 2100 Bioanalyzer. What the research found in general, with its limitations: In cross-validation, a model built on a 13 V-J signature told ophthalmopathy apart from stable hyperthyroidism with approximately 90% sensitivity and around 83% specificity, and in testing the same model reached 80%/75%. Most expanded thyroid clonotypes (frequency above 0.001) were also detected in blood, a finding suggesting that blood repertoires may reflect thyroid immune responses. Sample size was not statistically predetermined, and investigators were not blinded to group allocation. In validation, progression to ophthalmopathy was predicted by the model with roughly 71% sensitivity and roughly 72% specificity, a median of about 6.8 months before onset.

Sequenced material: blood. The sequence came from a woman under 30 with Graves' hyperthyroidism.

The CDR3 amino acid sequence is: CASSSHRSKNTEAFF. The nucleotide sequence is TGTGCCAGCAGCTCCCACCGGTCCAAGAACACTGAAGCTTTCTTT. The rearrangement combines TRBV11-1 with TRBJ1-1; the D gene cannot be resolved reliably. V is pared back by 4 bases and J by 1 base, with 13 bases lying between the germline termini. CDR1 and CDR2 are read off the germline V gene (reference sequence) as SGHAT and FQDESV. The CDR3, cysteine through phenylalanine, is 15 amino acids long. Only the CDR3 region is kept as DNA, spanning 45 bases read in frame from base 1.